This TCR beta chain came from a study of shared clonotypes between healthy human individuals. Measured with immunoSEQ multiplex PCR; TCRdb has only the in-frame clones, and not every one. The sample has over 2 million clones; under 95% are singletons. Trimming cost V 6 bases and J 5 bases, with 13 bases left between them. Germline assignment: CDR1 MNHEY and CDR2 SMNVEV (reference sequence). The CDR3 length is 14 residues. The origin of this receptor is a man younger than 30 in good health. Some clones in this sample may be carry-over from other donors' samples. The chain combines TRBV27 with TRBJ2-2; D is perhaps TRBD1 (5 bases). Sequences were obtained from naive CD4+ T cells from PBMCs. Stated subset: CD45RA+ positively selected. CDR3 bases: TGTGCCAGCAGCCAGGGTAGCCCAACCGGGGAGCTGTTTTTT. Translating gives CASSQGSPTGELFF.